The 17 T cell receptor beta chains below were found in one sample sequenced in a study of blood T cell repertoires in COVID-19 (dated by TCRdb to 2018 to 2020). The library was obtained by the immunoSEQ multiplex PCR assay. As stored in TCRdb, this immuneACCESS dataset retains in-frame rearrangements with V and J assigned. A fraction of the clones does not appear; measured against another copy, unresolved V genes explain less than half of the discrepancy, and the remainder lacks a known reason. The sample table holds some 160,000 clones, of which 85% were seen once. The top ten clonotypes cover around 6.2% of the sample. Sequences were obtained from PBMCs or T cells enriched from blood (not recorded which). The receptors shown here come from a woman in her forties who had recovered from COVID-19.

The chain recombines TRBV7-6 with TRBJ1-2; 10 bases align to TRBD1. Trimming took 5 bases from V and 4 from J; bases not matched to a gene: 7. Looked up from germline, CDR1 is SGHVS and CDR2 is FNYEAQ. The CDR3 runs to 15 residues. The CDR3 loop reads CASSAGQGPLYGYTF. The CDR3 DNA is TGTGCCAGCAGCGCGGGACAGGGGCCCCTCTATGGCTACACCTTC.

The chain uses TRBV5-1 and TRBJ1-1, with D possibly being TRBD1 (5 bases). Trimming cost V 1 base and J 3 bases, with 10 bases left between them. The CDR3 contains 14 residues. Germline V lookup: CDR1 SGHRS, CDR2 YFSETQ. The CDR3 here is CASSLWGEDTEAFF. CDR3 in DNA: TGCGCCAGCAGCTTGTGGGGGGAGGACACTGAAGCTTTCTTT.

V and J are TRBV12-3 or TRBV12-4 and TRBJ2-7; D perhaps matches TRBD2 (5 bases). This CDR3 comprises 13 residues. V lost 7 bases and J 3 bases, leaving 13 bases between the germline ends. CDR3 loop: CASTARGYYEQYF. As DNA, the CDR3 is TGTGCCAGCACCGCTAGAGGGTACTACGAGCAGTACTTC.

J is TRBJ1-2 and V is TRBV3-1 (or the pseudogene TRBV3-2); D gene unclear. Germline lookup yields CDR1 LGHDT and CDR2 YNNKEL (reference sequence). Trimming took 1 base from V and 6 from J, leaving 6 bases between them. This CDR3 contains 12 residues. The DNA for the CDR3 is TGTGCCAGCAGCCAAGCGACACATGGCTACACCTTC. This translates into CASSQATHGYTF.

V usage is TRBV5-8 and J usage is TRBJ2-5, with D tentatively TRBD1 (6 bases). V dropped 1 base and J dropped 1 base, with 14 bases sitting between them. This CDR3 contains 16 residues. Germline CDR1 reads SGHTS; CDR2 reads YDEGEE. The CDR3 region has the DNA TGTGCCAGCAGCTTGATGGGACACCCTATCCAAGAGACCCAGTACTTC. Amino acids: CASSLMGHPIQETQYF.

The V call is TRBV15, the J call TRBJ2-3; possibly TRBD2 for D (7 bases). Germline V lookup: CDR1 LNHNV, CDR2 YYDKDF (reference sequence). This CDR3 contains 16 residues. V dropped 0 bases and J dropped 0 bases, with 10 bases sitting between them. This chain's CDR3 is CATSRDKGGSTDTQYF. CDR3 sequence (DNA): TGTGCCACCAGCAGAGATAAGGGGGGGAGCACAGATACGCAGTATTTT.

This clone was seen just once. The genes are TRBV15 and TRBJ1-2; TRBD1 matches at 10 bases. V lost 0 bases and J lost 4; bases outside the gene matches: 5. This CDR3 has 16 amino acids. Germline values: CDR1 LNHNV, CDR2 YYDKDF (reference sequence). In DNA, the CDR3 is TGTGCCACCAGCAGAGATTTGACAGGGGGCGGCTATGGCTACACCTTC. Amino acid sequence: CATSRDLTGGGYGYTF.

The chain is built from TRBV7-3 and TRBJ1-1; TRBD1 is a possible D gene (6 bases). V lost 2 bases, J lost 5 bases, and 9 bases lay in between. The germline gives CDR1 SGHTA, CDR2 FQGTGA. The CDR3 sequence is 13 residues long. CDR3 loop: CASSLGGPTEAFF. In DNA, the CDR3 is TGTGCCAGCAGCTTAGGGGGCCCAACTGAAGCTTTCTTT.

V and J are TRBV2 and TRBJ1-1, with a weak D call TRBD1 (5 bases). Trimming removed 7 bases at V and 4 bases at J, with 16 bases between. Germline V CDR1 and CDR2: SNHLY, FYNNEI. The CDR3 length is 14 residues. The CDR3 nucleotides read TGTGCCAGCATTTCTAAGGCAGGGATCACTGAAGCTTTCTTT. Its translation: CASISKAGITEAFF.

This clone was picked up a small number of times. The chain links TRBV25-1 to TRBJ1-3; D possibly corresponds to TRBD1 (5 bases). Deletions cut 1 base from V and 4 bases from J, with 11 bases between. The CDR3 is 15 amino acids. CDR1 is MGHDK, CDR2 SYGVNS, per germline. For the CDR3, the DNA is TGTGCCAGCAGTGAATGGCAGGGAGGAGGAAACACCATATATTTT. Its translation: CASSEWQGGGNTIYF.

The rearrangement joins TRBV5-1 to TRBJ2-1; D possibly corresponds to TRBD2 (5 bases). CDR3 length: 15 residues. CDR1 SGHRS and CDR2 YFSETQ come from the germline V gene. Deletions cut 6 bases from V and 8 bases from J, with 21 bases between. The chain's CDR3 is CASTNRGGLLDEQFF. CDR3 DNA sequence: TGCGCCAGCACCAACCGGGGTGGGTTACTAGATGAGCAGTTCTTC. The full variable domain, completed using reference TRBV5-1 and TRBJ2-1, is KAGVTQTPRYLIKTRGQQVTLSCSPISGHRSVSWYQQTPGQGLQFLFEYFSETQRNKGNFPGRFSGRQFSNSRSEMNVSTLELGDSALYLCASTNRGGLLDEQFFGPGTRLTVL.

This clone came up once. This CDR3 is CASSPGGATNYGYTF. CDR3 DNA: TGTGCCAGCTCACCCGGGGGGGCAACTAACTATGGCTACACCTTC. The chain has TRBV18 and TRBJ1-2, with D possibly matching TRBD1 (6 bases). The CDR3 sequence is 15 residues long. Trimming cost V 3 bases and J 0 bases, with 11 bases left between them. CDR1 is KGHSH and CDR2 is LQKENI in the germline V gene.

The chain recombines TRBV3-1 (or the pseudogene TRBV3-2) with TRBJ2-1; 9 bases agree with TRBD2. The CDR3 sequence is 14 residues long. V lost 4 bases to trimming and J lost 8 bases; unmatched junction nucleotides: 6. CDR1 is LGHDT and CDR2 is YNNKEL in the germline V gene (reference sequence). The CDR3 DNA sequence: TGTGCCAGCAGCCGAGCGGGAGGCAGCGATGAGCAGTTCTTC. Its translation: CASSRAGGSDEQFF.

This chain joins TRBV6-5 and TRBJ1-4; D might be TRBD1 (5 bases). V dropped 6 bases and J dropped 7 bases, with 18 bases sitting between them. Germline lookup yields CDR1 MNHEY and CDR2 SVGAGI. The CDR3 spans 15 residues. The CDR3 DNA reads TGTGCCAGCAGCCTCTCGAGTGGTGGGGCTGAAAAACTGTTTTTT. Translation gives CASSLSSGGAEKLFF.

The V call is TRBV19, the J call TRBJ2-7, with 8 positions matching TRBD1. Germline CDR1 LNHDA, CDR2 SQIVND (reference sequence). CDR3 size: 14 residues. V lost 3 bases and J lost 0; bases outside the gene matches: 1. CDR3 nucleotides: TGTGCCAGTAGTATGGGACAGGCCTCCTACGAGCAGTACTTC. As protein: CASSMGQASYEQYF.

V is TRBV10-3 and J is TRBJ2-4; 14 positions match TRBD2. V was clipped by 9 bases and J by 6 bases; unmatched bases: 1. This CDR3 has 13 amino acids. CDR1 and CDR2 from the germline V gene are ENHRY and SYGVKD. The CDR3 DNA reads TGTGCCATTGGACTAGCGGGAGGAAACATTCAGTACTTC. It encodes CAIGLAGGNIQYF.

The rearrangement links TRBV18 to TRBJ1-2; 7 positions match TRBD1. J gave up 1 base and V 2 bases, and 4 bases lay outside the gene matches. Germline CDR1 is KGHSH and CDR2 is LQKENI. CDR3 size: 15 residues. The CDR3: CASSPSGQNNYGYTF. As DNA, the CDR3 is TGTGCCAGCTCACCATCGGGACAGAATAACTATGGCTACACCTTC.